The 8 T cell receptor beta chains below all came from one sample that was sequenced in a study of Ad26.COV2.S vaccination and SARS-CoV-2 variants. This table comes from immunoSEQ multiplex PCR, and its TCRdb copy is limited to in-frame clones, with some not included. The repertoire holds more than 400,000 clones, with 92% as singletons. Specified treatment: roughly 18 received Ad26.COV2.S at low or high dose, single or two shots; roughly five received placebo; per-sample allocation not given. Specimens were obtained on day 63 following the first vaccine or placebo injection. The sequencing used peripheral blood, collected in a trial of Ad26.COV2.S vaccine versus placebo. Every receptor here comes from a person aged 18-60 years who received the Ad26.COV2.S COVID-19 vaccine or a placebo.

The chain is built from TRBV28 and TRBJ1-2; possibly TRBD1 for D (5 bases). CDR1 MDHEN and CDR2 SYDVKM come from the germline V gene. The CDR3 has 16 residues. V lost 6 bases and J 4 bases, leaving 21 bases between the germline ends. CDR3 loop: CASSQGPAGGIYGYTF. The CDR3 nucleotides are TGTGCCAGCAGCCAGGGACCGGCAGGAGGTATCTATGGCTACACCTTC.

The chain has TRBV7-2 and TRBJ1-1; TRBD1 agrees at 7 bases. CDR1 is SGHTA, CDR2 FQGNSA, per germline. The CDR3 totals 13 residues. V trimming: 6 bases; J trimming: 3 bases; junction bases outside the gene matches: 4. CDR3 DNA sequence: TGTGCCAGCAGACGACAGGGTTACACTGAAGCTTTCTTT. It encodes CASRRQGYTEAFF.

This clone was seen just once. This chain joins TRBV7-8 and TRBJ1-2; unclear D gene. Germline values: CDR1 SGHVS, CDR2 FQNEAQ. The germline V and J ends were trimmed by 1 base and 4 bases, with 16 bases remaining between them. The CDR3 is 16 amino acids. The CDR3 coding sequence is TGTGCCAGCAGCTTAGTCGGAGGGCACCACCTCTATGGCTACACCTTC. Translation: CASSLVGGHHLYGYTF.

The rearrangement uses TRBV4-3 and TRBJ1-6, with D perhaps matching TRBD1 (6 bases). Per the germline V gene, CDR1 is LGHNA and CDR2 is YSLEER. V lost 0 bases to trimming and J lost 6 bases, with 18 bases between them. CDR3 length equals 18 residues. CDR3 sequence reads: CASSQDLGGKDINSPLHF. The CDR3, as DNA: TGCGCCAGCAGCCAAGATTTAGGGGGGAAAGACATTAATTCACCCCTCCACTTT.

The chain carries TRBV19 and TRBJ2-3, with D possibly being TRBD2 (6 bases). Germline V gene sequence: CDR1 LNHDA, CDR2 SQIVND (reference sequence). The germline V and J ends were trimmed by 6 bases and 8 bases, with 18 bases remaining between them. CDR3 length equals 14 residues. This chain's CDR3 is CASRKEGMGGTQYF. CDR3 DNA: TGTGCCAGTAGGAAGGAAGGAATGGGGGGTACGCAGTATTTT.

The chain couples TRBV27 to TRBJ1-1, with TRBD1 as a possible D gene (5 bases). The CDR3 is 15 residues long. The germline gives CDR1 MNHEY, CDR2 SMNVEV (reference sequence). V was cut by 4 bases and J by 0 bases, with 12 bases left in between. The CDR3 sequence: CASSWGTNLNTEAFF. In DNA, the CDR3 is TGTGCCAGCAGTTGGGGGACCAACTTGAACACTGAAGCTTTCTTT.

The chain uses TRBV20-1 and TRBJ2-7; D is unclear. CDR1 and CDR2 (germline): DFQATT, SNEGSKA (reference sequence). This CDR3 has 11 residues. Trimming stripped 6 bases from V and 3 bases from J, with 9 bases between. The CDR3 coding sequence is TGCAGTGCCCAGATCGGCTACGAGCAGTACTTC. Its protein product is CSAQIGYEQYF.

The rearrangement links TRBV10-3 to TRBJ2-3; TRBD1 might be the D (6 bases). The CDR3 spans 14 residues. Per germline, CDR1 ENHRY and CDR2 SYGVKD. V was shortened by 2 bases and J by 3 bases, with 9 bases between the two germline ends. CDR3 loop: CAISEGQITDTQYF. The CDR3 DNA follows: TGTGCCATCAGTGAGGGACAGATAACAGATACGCAGTATTTT.